Below, one TCR beta chain is given with its context. In the original processing: Amplification of reference gene primers was used by the study to estimate nucleated cell counts. Sequenced by immunoSEQ multiplex PCR; TCRdb stores in-frame clones only, minus some. That table is the source of V, J and clone size, and D and trimming were worked out from the DNA. The profile shows about 260,000 clones, more than 75% of them singletons. The germline V gene has CDR1 SEHNR and CDR2 FQNEAQ (reference sequence). The length of the CDR3 is 15 residues. Trimming removed 1 base from V and 2 bases from J, with 12 bases in between. This record belongs to a study of blood T cell repertoires in COVID-19. Study-level background: COVID-19 samples from acute and convalescent phases originated in the United States, Italy and Spain. Nucleic acid was either cDNA or gDNA, and it came from T cells, B-cell-depleted T cells, or PBMCs.

The V call is TRBV7-9, the J call TRBJ2-7, with D perhaps TRBD2 (6 bases). Input material: peripheral blood. This TCR derives from a woman aged 40 to 50 who had recovered from COVID-19. As DNA, the CDR3 is TGTGCCAGCAGCTTAGTACGGCGGGGACCCTACGAGCAGTACTTC. This sequence encodes CASSLVRRGPYEQYF.